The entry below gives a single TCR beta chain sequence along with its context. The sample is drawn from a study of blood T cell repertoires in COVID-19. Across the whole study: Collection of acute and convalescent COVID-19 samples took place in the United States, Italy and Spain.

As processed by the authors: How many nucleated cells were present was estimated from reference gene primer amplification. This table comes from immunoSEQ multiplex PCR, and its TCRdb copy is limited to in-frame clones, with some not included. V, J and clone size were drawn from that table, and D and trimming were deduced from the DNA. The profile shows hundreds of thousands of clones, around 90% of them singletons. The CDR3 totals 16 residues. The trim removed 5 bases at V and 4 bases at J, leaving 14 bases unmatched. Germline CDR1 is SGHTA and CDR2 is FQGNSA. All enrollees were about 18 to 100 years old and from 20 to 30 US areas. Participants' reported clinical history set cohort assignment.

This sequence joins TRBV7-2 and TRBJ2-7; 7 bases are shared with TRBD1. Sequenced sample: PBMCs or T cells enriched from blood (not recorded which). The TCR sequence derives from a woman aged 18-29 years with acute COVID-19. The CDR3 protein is CASSTRTGGKLYEQYF. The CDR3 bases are TGTGCCAGCAGCACAAGGACAGGTGGAAAGTTATACGAGCAGTACTTC.